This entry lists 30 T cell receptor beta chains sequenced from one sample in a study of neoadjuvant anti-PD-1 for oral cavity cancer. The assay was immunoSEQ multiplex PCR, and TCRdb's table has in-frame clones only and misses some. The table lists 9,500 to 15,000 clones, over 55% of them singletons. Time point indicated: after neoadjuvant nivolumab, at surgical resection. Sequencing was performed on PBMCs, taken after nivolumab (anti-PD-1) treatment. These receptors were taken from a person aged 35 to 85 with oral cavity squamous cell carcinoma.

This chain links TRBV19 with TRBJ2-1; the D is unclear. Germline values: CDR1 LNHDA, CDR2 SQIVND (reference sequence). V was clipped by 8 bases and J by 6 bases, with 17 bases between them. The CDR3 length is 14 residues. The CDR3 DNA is TGTGCCAGTCATGGGCCATGGGGTTTCAATGAGCAGTTCTTC. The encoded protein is CASHGPWGFNEQFF.

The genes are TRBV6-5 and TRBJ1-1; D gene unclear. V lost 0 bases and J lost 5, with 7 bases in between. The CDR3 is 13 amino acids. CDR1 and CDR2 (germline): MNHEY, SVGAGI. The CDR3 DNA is TGTGCCAGCAGTTACTCGCGGGGAACTGAAGCTTTCTTT. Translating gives CASSYSRGTEAFF.

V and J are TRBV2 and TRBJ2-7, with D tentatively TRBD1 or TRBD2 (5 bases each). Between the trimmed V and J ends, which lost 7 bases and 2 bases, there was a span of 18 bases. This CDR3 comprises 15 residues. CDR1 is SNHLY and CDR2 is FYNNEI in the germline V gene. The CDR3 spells CASMGTGTATYEQYF. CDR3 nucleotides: TGTGCCAGCATGGGCACCGGGACGGCTACCTACGAGCAGTACTTC.

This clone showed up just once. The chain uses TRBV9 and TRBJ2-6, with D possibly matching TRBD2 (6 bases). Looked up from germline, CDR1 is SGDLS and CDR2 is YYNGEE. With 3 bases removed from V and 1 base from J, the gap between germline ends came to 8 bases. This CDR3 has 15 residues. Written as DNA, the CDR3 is TGTGCCAGCAGCGCGGGGGAGTCTGGGGCCAACGTCCTGACTTTC. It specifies CASSAGESGANVLTF. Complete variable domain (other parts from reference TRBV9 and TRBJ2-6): DSGVTQTPKHLITATGQRVTLRCSPRSGDLSVYWYQQSLDQGLQFLIQYYNGEERAKGNILERFSAQQFPDLHSELNLSSLELGDSALYFCASSAGESGANVLTFGAGSRLTVL.

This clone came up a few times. The CDR3 is CASSPGRETQYF. The CDR3 coding sequence is TGTGCCAGCTCACCAGGCCGAGAGACCCAGTACTTC. V gene TRBV18 combines with J gene TRBJ2-5; unclear D gene. The V gene lost 2 bases and the J gene lost 4 bases, with 5 bases spanning the gap. The germline V gene has CDR1 KGHSH and CDR2 LQKENI. This CDR3 spans 12 amino acids.

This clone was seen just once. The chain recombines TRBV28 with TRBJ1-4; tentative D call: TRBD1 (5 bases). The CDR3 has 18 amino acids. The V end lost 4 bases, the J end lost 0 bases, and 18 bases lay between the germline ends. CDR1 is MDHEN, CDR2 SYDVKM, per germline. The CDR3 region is CASSYFPVGGATNEKLFF. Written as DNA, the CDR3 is TGTGCCAGCAGTTACTTCCCAGTGGGGGGGGCAACTAATGAAAAACTGTTTTTT.

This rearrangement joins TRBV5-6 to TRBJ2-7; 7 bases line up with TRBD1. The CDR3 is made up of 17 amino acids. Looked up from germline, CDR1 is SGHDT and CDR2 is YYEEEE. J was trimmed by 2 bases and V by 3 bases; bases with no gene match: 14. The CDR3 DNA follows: TGTGCCAGCAGCTCTGGACAGGAACCGATTTTGACCTACGAGCAGTACTTC. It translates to CASSSGQEPILTYEQYF.

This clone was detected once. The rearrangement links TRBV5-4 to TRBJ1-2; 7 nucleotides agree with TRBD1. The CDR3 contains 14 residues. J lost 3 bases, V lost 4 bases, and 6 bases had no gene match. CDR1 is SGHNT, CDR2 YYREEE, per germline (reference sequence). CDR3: CASSPRQGYYGYTF. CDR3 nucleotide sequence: TGTGCCAGCAGCCCCCGACAGGGTTACTATGGCTACACCTTC.

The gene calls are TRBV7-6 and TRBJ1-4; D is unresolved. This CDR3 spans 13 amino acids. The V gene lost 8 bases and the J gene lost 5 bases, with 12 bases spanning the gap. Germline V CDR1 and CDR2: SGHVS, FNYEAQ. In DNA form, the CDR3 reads TGTGCCAGCCGAGGACCGCCGAATGAAAAACTGTTTTTT. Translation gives CASRGPPNEKLFF.

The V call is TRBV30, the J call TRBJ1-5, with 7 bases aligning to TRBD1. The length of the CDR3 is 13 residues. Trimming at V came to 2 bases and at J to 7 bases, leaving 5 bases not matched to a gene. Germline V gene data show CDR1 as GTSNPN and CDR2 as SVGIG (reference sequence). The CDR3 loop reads CAWSNQGGQPQHF. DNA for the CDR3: TGTGCCTGGAGTAATCAGGGGGGGCAGCCCCAGCATTTT.

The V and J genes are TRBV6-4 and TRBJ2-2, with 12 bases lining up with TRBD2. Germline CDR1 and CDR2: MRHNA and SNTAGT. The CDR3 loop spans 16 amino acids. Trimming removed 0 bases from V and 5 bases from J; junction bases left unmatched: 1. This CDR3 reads CASSDSGTSGTGELFF. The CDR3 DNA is TGTGCCAGCAGTGACTCGGGGACTAGCGGGACCGGGGAGCTGTTTTTT.

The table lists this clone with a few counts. The CDR3 region is CASSVGQGTWNEQYF. The CDR3 nucleotides read TGTGCCAGCAGCGTAGGACAGGGGACGTGGAACGAGCAGTACTTC. V and J are TRBV9 and TRBJ2-7, with 8 bases that match TRBD1. V was pared by 0 bases and J by 5 bases, with 7 bases of the junction left unmatched. This CDR3 contains 15 residues. Germline V gene lookup returns CDR1 SGDLS and CDR2 YYNGEE.

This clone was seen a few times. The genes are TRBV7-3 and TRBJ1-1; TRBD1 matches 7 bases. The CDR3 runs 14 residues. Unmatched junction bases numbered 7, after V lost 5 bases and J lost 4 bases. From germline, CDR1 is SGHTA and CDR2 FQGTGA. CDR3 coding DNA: TGTGCCAGCAGCACTCACAGGGGCCTCACTGAAGCTTTCTTT. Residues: CASSTHRGLTEAFF. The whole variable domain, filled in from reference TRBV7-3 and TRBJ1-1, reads GAGVSQTPSNKVTEKGKYVELRCDPISGHTALYWYRQSLGQGPEFLIYFQGTGAADDSGLPNDRFFAVRPEGSVSTLKIQRTERGDSAVYLCASSTHRGLTEAFFGQGTRLTVV.

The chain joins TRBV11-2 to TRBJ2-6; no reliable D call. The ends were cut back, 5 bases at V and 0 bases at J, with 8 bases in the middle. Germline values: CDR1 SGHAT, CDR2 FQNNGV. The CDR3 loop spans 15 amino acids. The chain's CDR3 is CASSHAFSGANVLTF. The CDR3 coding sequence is TGTGCCAGCAGCCACGCCTTCTCTGGGGCCAACGTCCTGACTTTC.

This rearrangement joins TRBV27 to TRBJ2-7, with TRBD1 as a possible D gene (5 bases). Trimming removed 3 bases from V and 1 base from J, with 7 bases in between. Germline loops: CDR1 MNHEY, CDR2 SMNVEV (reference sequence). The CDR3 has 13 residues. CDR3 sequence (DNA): TGTGCCAGCAGTTTGACAGATTCCTACGAGCAGTACTTC. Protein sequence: CASSLTDSYEQYF.

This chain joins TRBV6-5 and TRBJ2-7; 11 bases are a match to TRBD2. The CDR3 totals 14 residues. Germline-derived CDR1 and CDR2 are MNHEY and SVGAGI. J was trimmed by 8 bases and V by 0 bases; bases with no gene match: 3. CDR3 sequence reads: CASSYSRLAGKQYF. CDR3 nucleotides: TGTGCCAGCAGTTACTCGAGACTAGCGGGAAAGCAGTACTTC.

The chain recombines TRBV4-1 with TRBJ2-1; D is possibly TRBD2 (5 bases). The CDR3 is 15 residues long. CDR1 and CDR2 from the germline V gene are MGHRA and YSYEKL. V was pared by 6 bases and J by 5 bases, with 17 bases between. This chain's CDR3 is CASRGYYRGNNEQFF. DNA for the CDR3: TGCGCCAGCAGGGGCTACTACCGAGGGAACAATGAGCAGTTCTTC.

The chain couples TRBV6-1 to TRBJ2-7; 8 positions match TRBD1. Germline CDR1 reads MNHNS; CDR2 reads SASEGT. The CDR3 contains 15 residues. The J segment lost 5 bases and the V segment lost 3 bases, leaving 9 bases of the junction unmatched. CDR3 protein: CASSDPGQVTHEQYF. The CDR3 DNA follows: TGTGCCAGCAGTGACCCGGGACAGGTAACCCACGAGCAGTACTTC.

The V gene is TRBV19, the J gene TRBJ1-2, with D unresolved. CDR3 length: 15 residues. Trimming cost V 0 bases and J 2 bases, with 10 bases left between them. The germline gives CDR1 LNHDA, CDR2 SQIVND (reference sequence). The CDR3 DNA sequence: TGTGCCAGTAGTATAGATCTCGGCCGCAACTATGGCTACACCTTC. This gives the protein CASSIDLGRNYGYTF.

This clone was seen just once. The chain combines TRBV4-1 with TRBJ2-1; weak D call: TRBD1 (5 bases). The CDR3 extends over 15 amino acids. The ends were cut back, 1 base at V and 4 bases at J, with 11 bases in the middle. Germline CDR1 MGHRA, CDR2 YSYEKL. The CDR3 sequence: CASSQVGRTYNEQFF. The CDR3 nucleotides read TGCGCCAGCAGCCAAGTCGGGCGGACATACAATGAGCAGTTCTTC.

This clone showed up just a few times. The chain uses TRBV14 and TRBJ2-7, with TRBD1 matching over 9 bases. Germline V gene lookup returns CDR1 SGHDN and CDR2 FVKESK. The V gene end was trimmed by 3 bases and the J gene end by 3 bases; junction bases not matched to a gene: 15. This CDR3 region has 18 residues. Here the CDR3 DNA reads TGTGCCAGCAGCCACGCAACTTGGACAGGGGTCCCCAGCTACGAGCAGTACTTC. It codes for CASSHATWTGVPSYEQYF. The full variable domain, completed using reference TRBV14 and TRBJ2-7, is EAGVTQFPSHSVIEKGQTVTLRCDPISGHDNLYWYRRVMGKEIKFLLHFVKESKQDESGMPNNRFLAERTGGTYSTLKVQPAELEDSGVYFCASSHATWTGVPSYEQYFGPGTRLTVT.

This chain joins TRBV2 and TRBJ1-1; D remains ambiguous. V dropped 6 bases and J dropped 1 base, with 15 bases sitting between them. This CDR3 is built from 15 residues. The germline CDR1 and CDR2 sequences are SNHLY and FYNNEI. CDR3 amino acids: CASRPAPGANTEAFF. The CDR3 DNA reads TGTGCCAGCAGGCCCGCTCCCGGCGCGAACACTGAAGCTTTCTTT.

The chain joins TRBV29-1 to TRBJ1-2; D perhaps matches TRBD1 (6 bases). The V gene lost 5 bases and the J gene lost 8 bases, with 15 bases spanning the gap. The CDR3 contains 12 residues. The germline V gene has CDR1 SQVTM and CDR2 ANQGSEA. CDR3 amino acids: CSVTTGSGGYTF. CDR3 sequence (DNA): TGCAGCGTTACTACAGGGTCCGGGGGCTACACCTTC.

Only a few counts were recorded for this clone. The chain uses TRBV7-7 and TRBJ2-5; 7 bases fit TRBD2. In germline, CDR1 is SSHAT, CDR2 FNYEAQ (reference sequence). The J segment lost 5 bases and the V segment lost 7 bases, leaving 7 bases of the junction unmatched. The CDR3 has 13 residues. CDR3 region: CASTLAEGETQYF. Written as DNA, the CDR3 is TGTGCCAGCACCCTAGCGGAGGGGGAGACCCAGTACTTC.

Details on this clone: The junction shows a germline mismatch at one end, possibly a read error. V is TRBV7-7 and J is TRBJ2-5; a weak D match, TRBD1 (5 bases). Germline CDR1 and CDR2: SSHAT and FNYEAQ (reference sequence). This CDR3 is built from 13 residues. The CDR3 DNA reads TGTGCTAGCAGCTTAGGGGTGGCGGAGACCCAGTACTTC. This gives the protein CASSLGVAETQYF.

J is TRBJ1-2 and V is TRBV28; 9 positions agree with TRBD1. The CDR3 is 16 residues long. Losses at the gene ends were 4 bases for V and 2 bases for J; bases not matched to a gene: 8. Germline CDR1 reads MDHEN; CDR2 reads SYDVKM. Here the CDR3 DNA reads TGTGCCAGCAGTTCTATCGGACAGGGGCGAAACTATGGCTACACCTTC. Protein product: CASSSIGQGRNYGYTF.

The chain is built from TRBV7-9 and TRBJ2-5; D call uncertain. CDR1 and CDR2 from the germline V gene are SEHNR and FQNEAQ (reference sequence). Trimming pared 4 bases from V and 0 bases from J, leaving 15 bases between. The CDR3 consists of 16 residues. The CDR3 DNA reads TGTGCCAGCAGCTCCTTCCGGGCGCAAGACCAAGAGACCCAGTACTTC. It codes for CASSSFRAQDQETQYF. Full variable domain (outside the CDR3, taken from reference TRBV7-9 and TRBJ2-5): DTGVSQNPRHKITKRGQNVTFRCDPISEHNRLYWYRQTLGQGPEFLTYFQNEAQLEKSRLLSDRFSAERPKGSFSTLEIQRTEQGDSAMYLCASSSFRAQDQETQYFGPGTRLLVL.

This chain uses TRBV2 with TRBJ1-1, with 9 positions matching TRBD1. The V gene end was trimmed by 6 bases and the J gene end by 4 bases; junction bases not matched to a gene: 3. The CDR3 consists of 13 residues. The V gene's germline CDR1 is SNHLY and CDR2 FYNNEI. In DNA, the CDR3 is TGTGCCAGCAGGGCGACAGGGGGCACTGAAGCTTTCTTT. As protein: CASRATGGTEAFF.

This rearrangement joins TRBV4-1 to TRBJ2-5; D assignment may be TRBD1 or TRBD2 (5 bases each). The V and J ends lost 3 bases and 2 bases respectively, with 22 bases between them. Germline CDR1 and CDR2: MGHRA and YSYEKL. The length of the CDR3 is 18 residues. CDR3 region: CASSHDTGLTEKQETQYF. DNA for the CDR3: TGCGCCAGCAGCCATGATACCGGACTGACAGAGAAACAAGAGACCCAGTACTTC.

The chain's CDR3 is CSVVGRHYEQYF. The CDR3 nucleotides are TGCAGCGTTGTTGGCAGACACTACGAGCAGTACTTC. The chain uses TRBV29-1 and TRBJ2-7; D uncertain. Germline V gene sequence: CDR1 SQVTM, CDR2 ANQGSEA. The V end was cut by 4 bases, the J end by 3 bases, with 10 bases between. The CDR3 consists of 12 residues.